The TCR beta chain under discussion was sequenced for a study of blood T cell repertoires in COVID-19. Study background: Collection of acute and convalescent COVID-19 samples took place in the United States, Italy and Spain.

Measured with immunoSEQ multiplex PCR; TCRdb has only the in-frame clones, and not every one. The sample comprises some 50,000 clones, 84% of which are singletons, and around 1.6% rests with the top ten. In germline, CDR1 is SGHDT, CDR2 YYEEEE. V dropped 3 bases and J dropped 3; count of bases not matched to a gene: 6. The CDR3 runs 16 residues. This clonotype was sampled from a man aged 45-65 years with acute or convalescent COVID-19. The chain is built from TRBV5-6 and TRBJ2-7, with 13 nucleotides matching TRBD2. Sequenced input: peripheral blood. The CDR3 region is CASSSWGLAGNYEQYF. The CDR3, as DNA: TGTGCCAGCAGCTCGTGGGGACTAGCGGGAAACTACGAGCAGTACTTC.